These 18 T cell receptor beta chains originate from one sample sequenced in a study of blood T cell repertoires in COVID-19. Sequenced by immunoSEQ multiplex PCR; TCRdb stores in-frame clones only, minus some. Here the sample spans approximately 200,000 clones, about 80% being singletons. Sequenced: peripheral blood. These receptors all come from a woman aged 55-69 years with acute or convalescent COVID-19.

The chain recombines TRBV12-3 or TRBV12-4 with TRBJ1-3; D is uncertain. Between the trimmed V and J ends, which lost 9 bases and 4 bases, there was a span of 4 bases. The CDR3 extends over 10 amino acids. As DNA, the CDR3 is TGTGCCAGTTTAGGAAACACCATATATTTT. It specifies CASLGNTIYF.

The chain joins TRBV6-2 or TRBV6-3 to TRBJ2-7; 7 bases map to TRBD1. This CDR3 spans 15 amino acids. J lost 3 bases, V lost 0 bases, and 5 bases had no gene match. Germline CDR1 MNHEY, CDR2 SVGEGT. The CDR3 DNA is TGTGCCAGCAGTTACTCGGGACAGAGATACTACGAGCAGTACTTC. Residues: CASSYSGQRYYEQYF.

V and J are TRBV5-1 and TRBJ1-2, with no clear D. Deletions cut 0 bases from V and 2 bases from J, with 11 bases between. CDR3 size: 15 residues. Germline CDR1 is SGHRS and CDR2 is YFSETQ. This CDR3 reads CASSLVPDTNYGYTF. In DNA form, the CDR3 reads TGCGCCAGCAGCTTGGTCCCCGACACGAACTATGGCTACACCTTC.

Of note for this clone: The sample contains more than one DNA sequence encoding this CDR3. In DNA, the CDR3 is TGTGCCAGCAGCCTCCAGGGGAGGAACACTGAAGCTTTCTTT. It specifies CASSLQGRNTEAFF. The chain has TRBV11-2 and TRBJ1-1; possible D gene TRBD1, 6 bases. The length of the CDR3 is 14 residues. V was cut by 5 bases and J by 1 base, with 11 bases left in between. Germline V lookup: CDR1 SGHAT, CDR2 FQNNGV.

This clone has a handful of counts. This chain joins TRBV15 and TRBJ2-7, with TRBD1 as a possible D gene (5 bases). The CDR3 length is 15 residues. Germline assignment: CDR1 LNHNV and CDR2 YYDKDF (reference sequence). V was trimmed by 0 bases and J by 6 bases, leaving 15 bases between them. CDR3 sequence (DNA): TGTGCCACCAGCAGAGATTCCCCAGGGCTCTCCGAGCAGTACTTC. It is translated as CATSRDSPGLSEQYF.

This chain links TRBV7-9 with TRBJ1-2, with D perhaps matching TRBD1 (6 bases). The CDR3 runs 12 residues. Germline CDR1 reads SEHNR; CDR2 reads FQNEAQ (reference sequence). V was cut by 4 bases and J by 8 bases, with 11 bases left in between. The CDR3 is CASSSTGQGYTF. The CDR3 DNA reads TGTGCCAGCAGCTCCACCGGACAGGGCTACACCTTC.

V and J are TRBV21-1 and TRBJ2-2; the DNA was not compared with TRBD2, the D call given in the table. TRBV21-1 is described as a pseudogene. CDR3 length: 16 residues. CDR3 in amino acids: CASSKKIEGGAGELFF. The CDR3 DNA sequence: TGTGCCAGCAGCAAAAAAATCGAGGGAGGGGCCGGGGAGCTGTTTTTT.

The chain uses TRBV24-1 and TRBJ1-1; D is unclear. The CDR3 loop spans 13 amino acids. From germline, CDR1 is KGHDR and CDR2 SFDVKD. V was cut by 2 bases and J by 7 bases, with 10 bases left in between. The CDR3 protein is CATSDSMAGEAFF. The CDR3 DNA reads TGTGCCACCAGTGATTCGATGGCAGGTGAAGCTTTCTTT.

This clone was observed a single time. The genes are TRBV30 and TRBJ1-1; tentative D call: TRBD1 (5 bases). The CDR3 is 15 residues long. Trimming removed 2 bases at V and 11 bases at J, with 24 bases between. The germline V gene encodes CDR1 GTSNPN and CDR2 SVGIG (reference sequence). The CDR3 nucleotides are TGTGCCTGGAGTCCCCCCGGAGTTCGGGGGGGTTCGGCTTTCTTT. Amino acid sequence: CAWSPPGVRGGSAFF.

CDR3 sequence (DNA): TGTGCCAGCAGCGAGATACCCACGGGCTATGGCTACACCTTC. This encodes CASSEIPTGYGYTF. The chain joins TRBV9 to TRBJ1-2; D not certain. This CDR3 comprises 14 residues. Trimming left V 3 bases short and J 4 bases short, with 13 bases between. CDR1 SGDLS and CDR2 YYNGEE come from the germline V gene. The variable domain in full, with the rest retrieved from reference TRBV9 and TRBJ1-2, is DSGVTQTPKHLITATGQRVTLRCSPRSGDLSVYWYQQSLDQGLQFLIQYYNGEERAKGNILERFSAQQFPDLHSELNLSSLELGDSALYFCASSEIPTGYGYTFGSGTRLTVV.

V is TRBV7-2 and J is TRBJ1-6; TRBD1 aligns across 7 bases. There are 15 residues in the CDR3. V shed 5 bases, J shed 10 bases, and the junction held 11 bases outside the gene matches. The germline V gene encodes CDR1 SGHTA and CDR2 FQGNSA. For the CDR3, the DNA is TGTGCCAGCAGCCCACAGGGGTCCAATAGGTCACCCCTCCACTTT. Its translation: CASSPQGSNRSPLHF.

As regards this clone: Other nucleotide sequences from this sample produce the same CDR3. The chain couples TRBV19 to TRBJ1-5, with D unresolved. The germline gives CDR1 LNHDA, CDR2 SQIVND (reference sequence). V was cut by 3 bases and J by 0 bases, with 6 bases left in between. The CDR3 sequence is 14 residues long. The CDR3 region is CASSMSGSNQPQHF. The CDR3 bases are TGTGCCAGTAGTATGTCGGGTAGCAATCAGCCCCAGCATTTT. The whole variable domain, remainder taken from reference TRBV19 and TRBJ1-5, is DGGITQSPKYLFRKEGQNVTLSCEQNLNHDAMYWYRQDPGQGLRLIYYSQIVNDFQKGDIAEGYSVSREKKESFPLTVTSAQKNPTAFYLCASSMSGSNQPQHFGDGTRLSIL.

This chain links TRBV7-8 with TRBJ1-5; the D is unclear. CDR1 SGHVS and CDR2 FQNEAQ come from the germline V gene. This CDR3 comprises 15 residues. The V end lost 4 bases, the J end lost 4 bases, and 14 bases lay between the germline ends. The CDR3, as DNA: TGTGCCAGCAGCTACACCGGGTCGGCAAATCAGCCCCAGCATTTT. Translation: CASSYTGSANQPQHF.

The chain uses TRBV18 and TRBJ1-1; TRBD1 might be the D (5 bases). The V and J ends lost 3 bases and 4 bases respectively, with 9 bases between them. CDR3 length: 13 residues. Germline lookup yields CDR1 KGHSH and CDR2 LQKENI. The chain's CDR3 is CASSPLGGTEAFF. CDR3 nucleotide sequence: TGTGCCAGCTCACCTTTGGGGGGCACTGAAGCTTTCTTT.

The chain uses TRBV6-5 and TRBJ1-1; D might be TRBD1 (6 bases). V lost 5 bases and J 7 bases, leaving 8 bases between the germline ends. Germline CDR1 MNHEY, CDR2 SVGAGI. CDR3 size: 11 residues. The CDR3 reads CASSNRDEAFF. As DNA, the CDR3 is TGTGCCAGCAGTAACAGGGATGAAGCTTTCTTT.

This chain's CDR3 is CASSRDSYNEQFF. The CDR3, as DNA: TGTGCCAGCAGCAGGGACAGCTACAATGAGCAGTTCTTC. This chain connects TRBV5-4 to TRBJ2-1, with 7 bases lining up with TRBD1. Germline V lookup: CDR1 SGHNT, CDR2 YYREEE (reference sequence). V shed 4 bases and J 3 bases; nucleotides not matched to a gene: 1. The CDR3 sequence is 13 residues long.

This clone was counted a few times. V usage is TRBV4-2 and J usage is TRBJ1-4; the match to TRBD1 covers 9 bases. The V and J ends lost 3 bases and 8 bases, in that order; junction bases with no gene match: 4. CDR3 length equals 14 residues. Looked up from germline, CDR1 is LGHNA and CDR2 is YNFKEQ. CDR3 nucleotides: TGTGCCAGCAGCCAGGGACAGGGAGAAGAAAAACTGTTTTTT. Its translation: CASSQGQGEEKLFF.

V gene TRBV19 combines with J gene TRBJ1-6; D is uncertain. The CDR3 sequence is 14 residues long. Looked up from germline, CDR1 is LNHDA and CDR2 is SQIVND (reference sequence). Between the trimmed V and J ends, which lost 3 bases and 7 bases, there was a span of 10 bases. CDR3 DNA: TGTGCCAGTAGTATTACTGAGAGAAATTCACCCCTCCACTTT. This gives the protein CASSITERNSPLHF.